This T cell receptor beta chain was profiled in a study of T-cell reconstitution after alpha-beta-depleted transplantation in children. CDR1 and CDR2 (germline): SGHVT, SQSDAQ. Trimming left V 5 bases short and J 4 bases short, with 9 bases between. The CDR3 totals 13 residues. During its preparation, the TCRbeta library received unique molecular identifiers. TCRdb independently ran MiXCR on the PCR reads; one entry per CDR3 protein. Here the sample spans roughly 100,000 distinct CDR3 sequences, over 6% being singletons. Here the sequenced sample was PBMCs, taken before TCRalphabeta/CD19-depleted stem cell transplant. V gene TRBV7-4 combines with J gene TRBJ1-3; D possibly corresponds to TRBD1 (6 bases). This sequence originates from a boy aged 2-9 years with acute lymphoblastic leukemia, due to receive a stem cell transplant. The CDR3 DNA reads TGTGCCAGCAGCGAAGGGACAGGAAACACCATATATTTT. It specifies CASSEGTGNTIYF.